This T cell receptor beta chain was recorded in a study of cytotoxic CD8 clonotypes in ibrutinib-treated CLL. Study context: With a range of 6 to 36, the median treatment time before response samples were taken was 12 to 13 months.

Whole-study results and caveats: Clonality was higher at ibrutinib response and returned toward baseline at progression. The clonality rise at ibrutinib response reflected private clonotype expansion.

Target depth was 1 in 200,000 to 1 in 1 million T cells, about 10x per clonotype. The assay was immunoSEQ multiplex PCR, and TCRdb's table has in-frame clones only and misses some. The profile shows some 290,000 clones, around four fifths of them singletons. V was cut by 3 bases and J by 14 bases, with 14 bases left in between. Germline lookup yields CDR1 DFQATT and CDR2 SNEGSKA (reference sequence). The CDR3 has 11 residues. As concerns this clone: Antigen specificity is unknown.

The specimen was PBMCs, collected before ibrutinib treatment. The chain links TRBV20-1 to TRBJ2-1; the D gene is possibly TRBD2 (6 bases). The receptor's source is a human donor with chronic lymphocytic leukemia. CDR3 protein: CSASIVPGEFF. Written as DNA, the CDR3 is TGCAGTGCTAGCATAGTACCGGGGGAGTTCTTC.